The 10 T cell receptor beta chains in this list originate from one sample, sequenced in a study of PD-1 blockade in mismatch repair-deficient tumors. Generated by immunoSEQ multiplex PCR, the TCRdb table keeps only in-frame clones and is missing some. This sample has over 20,000 clones, with approximately 86% found just once. The material was peripheral blood, obtained 12 weeks after starting pembrolizumab. The receptors come from an adult with mismatch repair-deficient cancer.

This clone showed up just a few times. The genes are TRBV19 and TRBJ2-7; either TRBD1 or TRBD2 may fit D (5 bases each). The CDR3 runs to 11 residues. V dropped 10 bases and J dropped 5 bases, with 12 bases sitting between them. The germline gives CDR1 LNHDA, CDR2 SQIVND (reference sequence). CDR3 loop: CAKAGTHEQYF. CDR3 in DNA: TGTGCCAAGGCCGGGACCCACGAGCAGTACTTC.

V gene TRBV10-3 combines with J gene TRBJ2-7; 10 bases align to TRBD2. Germline V lookup: CDR1 ENHRY, CDR2 SYGVKD. V lost 3 bases to trimming and J lost 3 bases; unmatched junction nucleotides: 5. CDR3 size: 15 residues. CDR3: CAISDSASGSYEQYF. CDR3 DNA: TGTGCCATCAGTGACTCGGCTAGCGGGAGCTACGAGCAGTACTTC.

The gene calls are TRBV6-1 and TRBJ2-1, with D maybe TRBD1 (5 bases). Per germline, CDR1 MNHNS and CDR2 SASEGT. Trimming pared 4 bases from V and 0 bases from J, leaving 10 bases between. This CDR3 region has 15 residues. The CDR3, as DNA: TGTGCCAGCAGTGCGGACACCTACTCCTACAATGAGCAGTTCTTC. As protein: CASSADTYSYNEQFF.

The rearrangement joins TRBV27 to TRBJ2-3; no clear D. Between the trimmed V and J ends, which lost 0 bases and 0 bases, there was a span of 13 bases. Looked up from germline, CDR1 is MNHEY and CDR2 is SMNVEV (reference sequence). This CDR3 is 17 amino acids long. CDR3 DNA sequence: TGTGCCAGCAGTTTATCGCTATCAACCTTTAGCACAGATACGCAGTATTTT. Translation: CASSLSLSTFSTDTQYF.

This chain connects TRBV27 to TRBJ1-4; D remains ambiguous. V was trimmed by 1 base and J by 4 bases, leaving 7 bases between them. Germline V gene lookup returns CDR1 MNHEY and CDR2 SMNVEV (reference sequence). The CDR3 extends over 14 amino acids. CDR3 amino acids: CASSLWEGNEKLFF. CDR3 nucleotide sequence: TGTGCCAGCAGTTTATGGGAGGGTAATGAAAAACTGTTTTTT.

This chain uses TRBV6-4 with TRBJ1-1; D is undetermined. The CDR3 runs to 13 residues. The V end lost 6 bases, the J end lost 4 bases, and 12 bases lay between the germline ends. Germline V gene lookup returns CDR1 MRHNA and CDR2 SNTAGT. CDR3 coding DNA: TGTGCCAGCAGGGGCGCCCGGGGCACTGAAGCTTTCTTT. This translates into CASRGARGTEAFF.

The chain uses TRBV4-3 and TRBJ2-7; D uncertain. In germline, CDR1 is LGHNA, CDR2 YSLEER. This CDR3 is built from 16 residues. Between the trimmed V and J ends, which lost 0 bases and 6 bases, there was a span of 18 bases. The CDR3: CASSQEPHGGPGEQYF. The CDR3, as DNA: TGCGCCAGCAGCCAAGAACCTCACGGCGGTCCGGGCGAGCAGTACTTC.

The V call is TRBV6-1, the J call TRBJ2-5; 11 bases line up with TRBD1. CDR3 length equals 14 residues. The V gene's germline CDR1 is MNHNS and CDR2 SASEGT. The J segment lost 4 bases and the V segment lost 5 bases, leaving 3 bases of the junction unmatched. CDR3 nucleotide sequence: TGTGCCAGCAGTCGGACAGGGGGCGGAGAGACCCAGTACTTC. Amino acids: CASSRTGGGETQYF.

This clone was counted a single time. This chain uses TRBV19 with TRBJ2-2; D gene ambiguous. V lost 3 bases and J 9 bases, leaving 14 bases between the germline ends. CDR3 size: 14 residues. Germline lookup yields CDR1 LNHDA and CDR2 SQIVND (reference sequence). The CDR3 region is CASSIPGSGRELFF. CDR3 nucleotide sequence: TGTGCCAGTAGTATCCCGGGCTCTGGAAGGGAGCTGTTTTTT.

This clone was detected a few times. The chain uses TRBV27 and TRBJ2-7; no firm D call. The CDR3 covers 13 residues. V was clipped by 0 bases and J by 3 bases, with 6 bases between them. Germline CDR1 reads MNHEY; CDR2 reads SMNVEV (reference sequence). CDR3 protein: CASSLSMDYEQYF. In nucleotides, the CDR3 is TGTGCCAGCAGTTTATCGATGGACTACGAGCAGTACTTC.